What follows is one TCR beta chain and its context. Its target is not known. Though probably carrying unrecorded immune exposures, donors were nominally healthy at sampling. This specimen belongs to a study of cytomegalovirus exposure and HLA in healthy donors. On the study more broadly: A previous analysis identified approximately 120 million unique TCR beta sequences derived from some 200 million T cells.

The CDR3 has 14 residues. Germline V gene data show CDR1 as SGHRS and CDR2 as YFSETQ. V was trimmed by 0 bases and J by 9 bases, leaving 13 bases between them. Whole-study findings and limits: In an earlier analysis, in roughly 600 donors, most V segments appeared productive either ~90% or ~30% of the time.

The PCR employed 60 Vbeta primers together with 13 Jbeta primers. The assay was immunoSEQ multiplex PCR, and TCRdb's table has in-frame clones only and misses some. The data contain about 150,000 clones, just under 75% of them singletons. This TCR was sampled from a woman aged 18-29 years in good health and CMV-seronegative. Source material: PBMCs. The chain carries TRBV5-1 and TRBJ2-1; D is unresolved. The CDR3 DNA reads TGCGCCAGCAGCTTGGATAGCCTAAACGGTGAGCAGTTCTTC. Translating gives CASSLDSLNGEQFF.